This TCR beta chain was sequenced during a study of cytomegalovirus exposure and HLA in healthy donors. Study conclusions and caveats: Later analysis found that TCR beta chains associated with HLA were more clonally expanded than other, equally common chains. Segments of the TCR beta V type were, in most cases, productive about 87% or about 30% of the time in an earlier analysis. A later analysis reportedly identified an Asian-associated ancestry cluster as carrying fewer N-insertions than the approximately 670-donor mean. Per a later analysis, roughly 17,000 TCR beta sequences showed association with HLA alleles at 0.05 false discovery rate.

The CDR3 is made up of 15 amino acids. V was pared by 0 bases and J by 4 bases, with 13 bases between. Germline V lookup: CDR1 SGHRS, CDR2 YFSETQ. PCR was performed using 60 Vbeta and 13 Jbeta primers. Only in-frame clones appear in the TCRdb table, and some are missing; sequencing was by immunoSEQ multiplex PCR. The table records roughly 290,000 clones, approximately 90% of them present only once. This clone was counted between two and nine times. The antigen is not known. This TCR derives from a woman younger than 30 in good health and CMV-seronegative. The chain couples TRBV5-1 to TRBJ2-5; D unresolved. Sequencing input: PBMCs. The DNA for the CDR3 is TGCGCCAGCAGCTTGGCCGGTTATTCAGGAGAGACCCAGTACTTC. Its protein is CASSLAGYSGETQYF.